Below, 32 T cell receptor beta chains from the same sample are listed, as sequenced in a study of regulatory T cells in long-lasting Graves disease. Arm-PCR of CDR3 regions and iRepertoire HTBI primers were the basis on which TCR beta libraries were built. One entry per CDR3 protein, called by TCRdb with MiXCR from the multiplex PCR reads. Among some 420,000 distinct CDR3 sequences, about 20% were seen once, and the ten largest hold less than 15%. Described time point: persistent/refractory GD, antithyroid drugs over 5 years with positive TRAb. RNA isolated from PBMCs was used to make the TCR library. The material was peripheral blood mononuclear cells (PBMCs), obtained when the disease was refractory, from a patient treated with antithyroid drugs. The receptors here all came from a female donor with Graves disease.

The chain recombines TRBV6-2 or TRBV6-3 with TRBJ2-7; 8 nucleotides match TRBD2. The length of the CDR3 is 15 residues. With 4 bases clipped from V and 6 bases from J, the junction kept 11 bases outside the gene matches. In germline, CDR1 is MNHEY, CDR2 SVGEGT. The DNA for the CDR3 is TGTGCCAGCAGTTTAAAAGCGGGAGTAACGGCCGAGCAGTACTTC. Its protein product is CASSLKAGVTAEQYF.

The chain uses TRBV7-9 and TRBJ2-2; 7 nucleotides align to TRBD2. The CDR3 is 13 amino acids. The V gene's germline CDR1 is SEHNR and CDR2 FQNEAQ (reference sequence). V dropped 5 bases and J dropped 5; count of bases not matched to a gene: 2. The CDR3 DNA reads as TGTGCCAGCAGCACTAGCGTAACCGGGGAGCTGTTTTTT. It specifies CASSTSVTGELFF.

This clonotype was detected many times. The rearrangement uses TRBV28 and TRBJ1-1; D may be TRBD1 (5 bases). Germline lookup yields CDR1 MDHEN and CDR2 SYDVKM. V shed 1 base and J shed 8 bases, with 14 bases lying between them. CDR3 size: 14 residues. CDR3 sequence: CASSLSQGGNEAFF. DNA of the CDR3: TGTGCCAGCAGTTTATCGCAGGGAGGGAACGAAGCTTTCTTT. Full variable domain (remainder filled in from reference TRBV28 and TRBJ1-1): DVKVTQSSRYLVKRTGEKVFLECVQDMDHENMFWYRQDPGLGLRLIYFSYDVKMKEKGDIPEGYSVSREKKERFSLILESASTNQTSMYLCASSLSQGGNEAFFGQGTRLTVV.

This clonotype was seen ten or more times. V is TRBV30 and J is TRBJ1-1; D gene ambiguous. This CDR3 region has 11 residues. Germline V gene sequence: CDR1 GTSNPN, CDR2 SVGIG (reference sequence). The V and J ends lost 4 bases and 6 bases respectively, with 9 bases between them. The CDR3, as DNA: TGTGCCTGGATTCGGGCATCTGAAGCTTTCTTT. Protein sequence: CAWIRASEAFF. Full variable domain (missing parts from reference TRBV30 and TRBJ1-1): SQTIHQWPATLVQPVGSPLSLECTVEGTSNPNLYWYRQAAGRGLQLLFYSVGIGQISSEVPQNLSASRPQDRQFILSSKKLLLSDSGFYLCAWIRASEAFFGQGTRLTVV.

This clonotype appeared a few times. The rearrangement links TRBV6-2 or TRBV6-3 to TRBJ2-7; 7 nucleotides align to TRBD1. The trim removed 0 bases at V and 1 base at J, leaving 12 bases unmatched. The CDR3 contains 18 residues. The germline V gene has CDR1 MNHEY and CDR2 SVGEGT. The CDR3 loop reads CASSYSGPTGVGSYEQYF. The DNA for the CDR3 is TGTGCCAGCAGTTACTCGGGACCCACAGGGGTAGGGTCCTACGAGCAGTACTTC.

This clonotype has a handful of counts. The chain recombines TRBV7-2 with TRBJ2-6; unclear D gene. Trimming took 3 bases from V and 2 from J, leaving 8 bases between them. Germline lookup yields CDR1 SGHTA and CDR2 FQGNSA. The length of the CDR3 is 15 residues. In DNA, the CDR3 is TGTGCCAGCAGCTTGTCAGGTCCTGGGGCCAACGTCCTGACTTTC. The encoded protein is CASSLSGPGANVLTF.

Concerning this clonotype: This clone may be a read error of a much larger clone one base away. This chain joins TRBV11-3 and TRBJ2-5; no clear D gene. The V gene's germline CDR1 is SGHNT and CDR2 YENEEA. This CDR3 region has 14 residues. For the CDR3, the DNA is TGTGCCAGCAGCTTAGAGGACGGGCAAGAGATCCAGTACTTC. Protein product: CASSLEDGQEIQYF. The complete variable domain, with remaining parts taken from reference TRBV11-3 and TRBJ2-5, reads EAGVVQSPRYKIIEKKQPVAFWCNPISGHNTLYWYLQNLGQGPELLIRYENEEAVDDSQLPKDRFSAERLKGVDSTLKIQPAELGDSAVYLCASSLEDGQEIQYFGPGTRLLVL.

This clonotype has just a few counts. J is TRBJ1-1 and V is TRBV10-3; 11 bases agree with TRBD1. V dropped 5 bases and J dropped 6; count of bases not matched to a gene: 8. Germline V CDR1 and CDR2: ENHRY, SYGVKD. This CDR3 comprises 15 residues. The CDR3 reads CAISNPGQGVSEAFF. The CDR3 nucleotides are TGTGCCATCAGTAACCCGGGACAGGGGGTCTCTGAAGCTTTCTTT.

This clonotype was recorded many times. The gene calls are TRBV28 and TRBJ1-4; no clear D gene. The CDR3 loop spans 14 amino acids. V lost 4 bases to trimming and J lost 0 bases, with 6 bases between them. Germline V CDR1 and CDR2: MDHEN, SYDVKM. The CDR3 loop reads CASSSPATNEKLFF. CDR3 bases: TGTGCCAGCAGTTCCCCTGCAACTAATGAAAAACTGTTTTTT.

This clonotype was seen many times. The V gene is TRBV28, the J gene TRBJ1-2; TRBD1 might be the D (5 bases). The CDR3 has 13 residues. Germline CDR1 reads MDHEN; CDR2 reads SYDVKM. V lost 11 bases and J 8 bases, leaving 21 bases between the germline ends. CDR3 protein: CAGCPRGIGGYTF. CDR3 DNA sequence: TGTGCCGGATGTCCGCGGGGCATTGGAGGCTACACCTTC.

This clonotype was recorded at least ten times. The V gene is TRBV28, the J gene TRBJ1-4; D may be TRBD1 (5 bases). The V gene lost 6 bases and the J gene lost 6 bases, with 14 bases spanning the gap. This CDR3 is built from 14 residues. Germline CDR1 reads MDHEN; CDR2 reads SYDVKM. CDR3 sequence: CASSGYMGDEKLFF. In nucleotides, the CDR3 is TGTGCCAGCAGCGGTTATATGGGGGATGAAAAACTGTTTTTT.

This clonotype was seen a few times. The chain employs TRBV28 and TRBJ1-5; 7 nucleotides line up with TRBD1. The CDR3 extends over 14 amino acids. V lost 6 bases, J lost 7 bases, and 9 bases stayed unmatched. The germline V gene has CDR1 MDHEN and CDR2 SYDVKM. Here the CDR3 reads CASRSGQLAQPQHF. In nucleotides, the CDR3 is TGTGCCAGCAGGTCGGGACAGTTGGCGCAGCCCCAGCATTTT. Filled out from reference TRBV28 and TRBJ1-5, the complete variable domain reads DVKVTQSSRYLVKRTGEKVFLECVQDMDHENMFWYRQDPGLGLRLIYFSYDVKMKEKGDIPEGYSVSREKKERFSLILESASTNQTSMYLCASRSGQLAQPQHFGDGTRLSIL.

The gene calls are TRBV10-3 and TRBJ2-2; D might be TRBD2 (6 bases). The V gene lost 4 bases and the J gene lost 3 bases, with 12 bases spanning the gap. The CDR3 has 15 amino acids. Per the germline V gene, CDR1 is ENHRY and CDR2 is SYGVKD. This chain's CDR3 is CAISGSSGDTGELFF. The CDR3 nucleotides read TGTGCCATCAGTGGGAGTAGCGGAGACACCGGGGAGCTGTTTTTT.

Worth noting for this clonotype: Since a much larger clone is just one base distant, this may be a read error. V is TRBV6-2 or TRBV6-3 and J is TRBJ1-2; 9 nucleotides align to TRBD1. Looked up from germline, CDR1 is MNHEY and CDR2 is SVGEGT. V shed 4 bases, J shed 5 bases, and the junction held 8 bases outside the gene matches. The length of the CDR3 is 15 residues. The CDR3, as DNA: TGTGCCAGCAGTTTCGCGGGGACAGGGCCTTATGGCTACACCTTC. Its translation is CASSFAGTGPYGYTF.

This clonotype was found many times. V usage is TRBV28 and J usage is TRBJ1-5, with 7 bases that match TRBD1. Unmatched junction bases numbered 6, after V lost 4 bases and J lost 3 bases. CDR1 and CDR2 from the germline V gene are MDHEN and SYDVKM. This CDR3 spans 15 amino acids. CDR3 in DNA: TGTGCCAGCAGTTCACCAGGGGGTTTCAATCAGCCCCAGCATTTT. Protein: CASSSPGGFNQPQHF.

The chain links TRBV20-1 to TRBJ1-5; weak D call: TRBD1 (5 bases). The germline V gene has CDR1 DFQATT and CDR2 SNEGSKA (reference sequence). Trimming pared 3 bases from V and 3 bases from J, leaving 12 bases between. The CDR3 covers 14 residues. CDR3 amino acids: CSASYTGSNQPQHF. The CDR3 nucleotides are TGCAGTGCTAGTTACACAGGTTCCAATCAGCCCCAGCATTTT.

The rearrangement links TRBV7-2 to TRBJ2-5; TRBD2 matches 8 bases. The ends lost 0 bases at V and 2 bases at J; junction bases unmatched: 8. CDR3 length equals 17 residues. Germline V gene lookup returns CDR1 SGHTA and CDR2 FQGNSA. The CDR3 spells CASSLASTGGGQETQYF. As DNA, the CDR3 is TGTGCCAGCAGCTTAGCTTCAACGGGGGGGGGTCAAGAGACCCAGTACTTC.

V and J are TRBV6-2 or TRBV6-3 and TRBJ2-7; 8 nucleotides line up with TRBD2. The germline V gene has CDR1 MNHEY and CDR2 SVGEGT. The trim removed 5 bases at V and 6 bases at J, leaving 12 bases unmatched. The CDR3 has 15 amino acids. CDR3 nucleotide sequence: TGTGCCAGCAGTGGCCGACTAGCGTTGCGTCTCGAGCAGTACTTC. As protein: CASSGRLALRLEQYF.

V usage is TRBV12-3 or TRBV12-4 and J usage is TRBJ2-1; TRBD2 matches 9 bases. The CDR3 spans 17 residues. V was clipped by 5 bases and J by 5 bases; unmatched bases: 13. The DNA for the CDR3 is TGTGCCAGCAGTCCTCCAAATAGCGGGAGTAGAAACAATGAGCAGTTCTTC. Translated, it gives CASSPPNSGSRNNEQFF.

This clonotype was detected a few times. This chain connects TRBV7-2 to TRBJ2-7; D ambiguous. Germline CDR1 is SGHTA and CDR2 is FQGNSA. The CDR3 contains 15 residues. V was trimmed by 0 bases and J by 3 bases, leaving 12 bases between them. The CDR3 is CASSLAGETGYEQYF. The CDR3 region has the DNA TGTGCCAGCAGCTTAGCGGGCGAGACGGGCTACGAGCAGTACTTC.

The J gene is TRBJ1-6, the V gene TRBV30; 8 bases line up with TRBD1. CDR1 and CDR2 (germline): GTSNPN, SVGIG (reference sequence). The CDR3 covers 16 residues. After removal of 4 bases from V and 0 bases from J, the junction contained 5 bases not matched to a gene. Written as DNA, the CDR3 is TGTGCCTGGACCATCACAGGGGGCTCCTATAATTCACCCCTCCACTTT. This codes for CAWTITGGSYNSPLHF.

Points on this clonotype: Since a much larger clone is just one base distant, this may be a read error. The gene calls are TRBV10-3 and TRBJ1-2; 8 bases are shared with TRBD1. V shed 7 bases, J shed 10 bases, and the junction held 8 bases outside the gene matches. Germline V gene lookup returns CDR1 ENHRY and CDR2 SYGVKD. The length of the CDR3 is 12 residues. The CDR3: CAINGQGDDYTF. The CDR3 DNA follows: TGTGCCATCAATGGACAGGGCGATGACTACACCTTC.

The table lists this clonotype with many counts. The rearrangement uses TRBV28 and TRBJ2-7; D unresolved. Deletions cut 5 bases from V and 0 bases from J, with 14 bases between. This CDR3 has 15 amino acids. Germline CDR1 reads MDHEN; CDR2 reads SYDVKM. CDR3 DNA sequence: TGTGCCAGCAGTCCCCTTCGAATGGCCTCCTACGAGCAGTACTTC. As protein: CASSPLRMASYEQYF.

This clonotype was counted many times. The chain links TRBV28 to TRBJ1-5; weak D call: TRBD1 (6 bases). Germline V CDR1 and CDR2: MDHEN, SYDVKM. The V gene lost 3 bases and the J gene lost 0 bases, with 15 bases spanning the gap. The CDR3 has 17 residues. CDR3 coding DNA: TGTGCCAGCAGTTTTCCCTCCGGGGGGGCTAGCAATCAGCCCCAGCATTTT. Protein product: CASSFPSGGASNQPQHF.

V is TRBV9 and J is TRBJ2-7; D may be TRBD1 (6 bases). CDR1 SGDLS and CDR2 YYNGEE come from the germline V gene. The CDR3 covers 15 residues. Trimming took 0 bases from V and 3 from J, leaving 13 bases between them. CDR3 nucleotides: TGTGCCAGCAGCGTAGACGTAGGGGGTATCTACGAGCAGTACTTC. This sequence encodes CASSVDVGGIYEQYF.

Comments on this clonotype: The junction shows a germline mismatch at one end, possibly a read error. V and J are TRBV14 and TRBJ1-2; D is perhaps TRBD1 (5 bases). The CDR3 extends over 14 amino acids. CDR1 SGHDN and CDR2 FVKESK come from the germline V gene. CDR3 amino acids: CASSQEGRGDGHTF. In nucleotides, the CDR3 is TGTGCCAGCAGCCAGGAGGGACGAGGGGATGGCCACACCTTC.

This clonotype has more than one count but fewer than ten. CDR3 nucleotide sequence: TGTGCCAGCAGCTTAGCGCCCTGGGGGAGGGGGCGGTCAAATGAAAAACTGTTTTTT. This translates into CASSLAPWGRGRSNEKLFF. The V gene is TRBV7-9, the J gene TRBJ1-4; 7 positions agree with TRBD1. The V segment lost 0 bases and the J segment 5 bases; nucleotides outside the gene matches: 15. The CDR3 sequence is 19 residues long. Germline values: CDR1 SEHNR, CDR2 FQNEAQ (reference sequence).

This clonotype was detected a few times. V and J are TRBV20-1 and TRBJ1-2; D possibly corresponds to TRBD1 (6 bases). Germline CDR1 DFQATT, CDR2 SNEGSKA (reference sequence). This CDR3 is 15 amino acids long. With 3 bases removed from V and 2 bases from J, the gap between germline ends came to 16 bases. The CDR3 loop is CSARLDRRTNYGYTF. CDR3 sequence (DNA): TGCAGTGCTAGGCTCGACAGGAGAACGAACTATGGCTACACCTTC.

CDR3 region: CASAGTGDEQYF. The DNA for the CDR3 is TGCGCCAGCGCCGGGACAGGGGACGAGCAGTACTTC. The V call is TRBV5-1, the J call TRBJ2-7; 10 nucleotides line up with TRBD1. This CDR3 region has 12 residues. The ends lost 7 bases at V and 5 bases at J; junction bases unmatched: 3. Germline V lookup: CDR1 SGHRS, CDR2 YFSETQ.

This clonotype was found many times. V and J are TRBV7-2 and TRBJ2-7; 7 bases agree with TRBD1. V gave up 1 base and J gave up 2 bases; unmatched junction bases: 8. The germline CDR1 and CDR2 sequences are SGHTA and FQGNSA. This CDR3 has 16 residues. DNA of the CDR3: TGTGCCAGCAGCTTAGTCGGTTCCGGGACAGCCTACGAGCAGTACTTC. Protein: CASSLVGSGTAYEQYF. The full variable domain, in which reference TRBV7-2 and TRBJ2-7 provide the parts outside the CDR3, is GAGVSQSPSNKVTEKGKDVELRCDPISGHTALYWYRQSLGQGLEFLIYFQGNSAPDKSGLPSDRFSAERTGGSVSTLTIQRTQQEDSAVYLCASSLVGSGTAYEQYFGPGTRLTVT.

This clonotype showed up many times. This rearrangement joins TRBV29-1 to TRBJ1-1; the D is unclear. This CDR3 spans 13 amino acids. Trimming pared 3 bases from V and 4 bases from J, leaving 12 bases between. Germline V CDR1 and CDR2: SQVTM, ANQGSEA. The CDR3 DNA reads TGCAGCGTTGATGGGTCGGGGTTCACTGAAGCTTTCTTT. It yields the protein CSVDGSGFTEAFF. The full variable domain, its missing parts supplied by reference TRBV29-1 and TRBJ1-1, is SAVISQKPSRDICQRGTSLTIQCQVDSQVTMMFWYRQQPGQSLTLIATANQGSEATYESGFVIDKFPISRPNLTFSTLTVSNMSPEDSSIYLCSVDGSGFTEAFFGQGTRLTVV.

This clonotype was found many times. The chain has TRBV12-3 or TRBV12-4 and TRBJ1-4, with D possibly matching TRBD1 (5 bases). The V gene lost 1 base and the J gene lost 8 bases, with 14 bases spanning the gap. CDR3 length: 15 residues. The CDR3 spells CASSLGNRRREKLFF. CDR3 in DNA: TGTGCCAGCAGTTTAGGTAACAGGCGGCGGGAAAAACTGTTTTTT.